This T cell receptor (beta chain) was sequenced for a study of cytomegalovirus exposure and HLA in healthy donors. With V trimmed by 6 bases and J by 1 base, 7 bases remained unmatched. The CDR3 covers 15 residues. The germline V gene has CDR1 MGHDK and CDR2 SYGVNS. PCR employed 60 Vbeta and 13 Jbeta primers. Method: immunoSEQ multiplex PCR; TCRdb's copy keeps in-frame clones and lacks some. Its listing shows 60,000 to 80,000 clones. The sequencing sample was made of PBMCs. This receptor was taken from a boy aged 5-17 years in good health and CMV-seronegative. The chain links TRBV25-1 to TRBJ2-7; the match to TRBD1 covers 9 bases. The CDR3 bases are TGTGCCAGCAGGGGGGCAGGACAGGGGTCCTACGAGCAGTACTTC. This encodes CASRGAGQGSYEQYF.